This T cell receptor beta chain stems from a study of brain T cells in children with intractable seizures. The V gene's germline CDR1 is SGHAT and CDR2 FQNNGV. V was cut by 1 base and J by 10 bases, with 8 bases left in between. The CDR3 runs to 13 residues. Here immunoSEQ multiplex PCR was the method, and the copy in TCRdb shows in-frame clones only, minus some. The sample contains about 76,000 clones, approximately 94% of which appear only once. The sequencing used peripheral blood, collected at surgery. This sequence joins TRBV11-2 and TRBJ1-6; D is uncertain. This sequence originates from a boy under three years old with tuberous sclerosis and intractable seizures. CDR3 region: CASSLALNSPLHF. CDR3 DNA: TGTGCCAGCAGCTTAGCGCTAAACTCACCCCTCCACTTT. Looking up the rest from reference TRBV11-2 and TRBJ1-6 gives the full variable domain: EAGVAQSPRYKIIEKRQSVAFWCNPISGHATLYWYQQILGQGPKLLIQFQNNGVVDDSQLPKDRFSAERLKGVDSTLKIQPAKLEDSAVYLCASSLALNSPLHFGNGTRLTVT.